This TCR beta chain was recovered during a study of blood T cell repertoires in COVID-19. Study-level information: Collection of acute and convalescent COVID-19 samples took place in the United States, Italy and Spain.

Sequencing was performed with immunoSEQ multiplex PCR; in TCRdb, only in-frame clones are kept and a portion is missing. Here the sample spans about 310,000 clones, 87% being singletons. Sequencing input: peripheral blood. The sequence derives from a woman between 50 and 59 years old who had recovered from COVID-19.

CDR3 in DNA: TGTGCCACCAGCAGAGATCTGCTAGCGGGGGTCGAGCAGTACTTC. Amino acids: CATSRDLLAGVEQYF. The rearrangement joins TRBV15 to TRBJ2-7; 10 bases match TRBD2. Germline values: CDR1 LNHNV, CDR2 YYDKDF (reference sequence). The CDR3 runs to 15 residues. V trimming: 0 bases; J trimming: 6 bases; junction bases outside the gene matches: 5.